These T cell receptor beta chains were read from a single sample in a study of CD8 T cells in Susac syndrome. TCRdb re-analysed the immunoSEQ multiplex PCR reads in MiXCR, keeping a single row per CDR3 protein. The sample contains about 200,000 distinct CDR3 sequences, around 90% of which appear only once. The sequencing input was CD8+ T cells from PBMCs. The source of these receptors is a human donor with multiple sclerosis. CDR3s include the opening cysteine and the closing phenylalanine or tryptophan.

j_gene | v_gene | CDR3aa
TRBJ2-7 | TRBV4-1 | CASSQEPARAAEQYF
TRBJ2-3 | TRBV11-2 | CASSLAGVGADTQYF
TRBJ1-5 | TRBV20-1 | CSARDGFSNQPQHF
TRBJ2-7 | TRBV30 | CAWTSGGLSYEQYF
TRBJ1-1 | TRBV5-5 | CASSFTGNEAFF
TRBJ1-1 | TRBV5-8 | CASSLELRTTSNTEAFF
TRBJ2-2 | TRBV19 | CASTRGPGELFF
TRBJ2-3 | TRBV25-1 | CASSEPRITDTLDTQYF
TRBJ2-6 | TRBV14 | CASGVGGANVLTF
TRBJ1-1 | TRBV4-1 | CASSQDHLGRVAEAFF
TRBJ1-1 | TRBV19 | CASSTGGRGNTEAFF
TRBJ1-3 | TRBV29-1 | CSVVGSFRTIYF
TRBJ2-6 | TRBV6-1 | CASGKGSYSGANVLTF
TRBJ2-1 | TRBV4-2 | CASNSKTRGNEQFF
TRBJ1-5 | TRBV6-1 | CASSRDRGTSQPQHF
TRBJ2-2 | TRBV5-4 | CASSSGLPGELFF
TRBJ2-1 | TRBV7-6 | CASSPSVFGAGEQFF
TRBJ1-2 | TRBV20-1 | CSARQGDGYTF